These 19 T cell receptor beta chains share one sample of origin, sequenced in a study of tumor and adjacent non-tumor tissue in lung cancer. Three rounds of nested PCR, following a modified ARM-PCR protocol, produced the TCRbeta library. TCRdb passed the multiplex PCR reads through MiXCR, listing each CDR3 protein once. This sample has approximately 75,000 distinct CDR3 sequences, with around 74% found just once. This sample's RNA came from whole unsorted tissue. Specimen: lung tumor tissue. The receptor set was obtained from a woman aged 50 to 65 with non-small cell lung cancer.

With regard to this clonotype: The conserved closing phenylalanine or tryptophan is absent in this CDR3, likely reflecting a read error. This chain links TRBV6-6 with TRBJ2-5; D is undetermined. The germline gives CDR1 MNHNY, CDR2 SVGAGI (reference sequence). The CDR3 covers 12 residues. The DNA of the CDR3 is TGTGCCACCAGTTCAGCGCAGGAGACCCAGTACCTC. Translated, it gives CATSSAQETQYL.

This clonotype was detected ten times or more. The chain employs TRBV14 and TRBJ1-1; the D gene is possibly TRBD1 (5 bases). Germline V gene sequence: CDR1 SGHDN, CDR2 FVKESK. V gave up 9 bases and J gave up 1 base, with 18 bases separating them. The CDR3 has 15 residues. CDR3 bases: TGTGCCAGTAATTTCCGGGCCAGGGCGAACACTGAAGCTTTCTTT. This translates into CASNFRARANTEAFF.

This clonotype was recorded only once. This CDR3 fails to terminate in the conserved phenylalanine or tryptophan, so it likely reflects a read error. The limits of the CDR3 on the DNA are not certain, so only TCRdb's listed CDR3 is given. This sequence joins TRBV29-1 and TRBJ1-5; no DNA check was done on the table's D call, TRBD1. The CDR3 is 14 residues long, ends included. CDR1 is SQVTM, CDR2 ANQGSEA, per germline. CDR3 loop: CSVADREINQPQHY.

This clonotype showed up just a few times. The chain joins TRBV20-1 to TRBJ1-6, with D tentatively TRBD1 (6 bases). V gave up 3 bases and J gave up 5 bases, with 17 bases separating them. CDR1 DFQATT and CDR2 SNEGSKA come from the germline V gene (reference sequence). The CDR3 spans 16 residues. This chain's CDR3 is CSARFRTASDNSPLHF. The CDR3 region has the DNA TGCAGTGCTAGGTTTAGGACAGCGTCAGATAATTCACCCCTCCACTTT.

Regarding this clonotype: The junction departs from the called germline gene at one end, perhaps through a read error. The rearrangement joins TRBV5-4 to TRBJ2-1; 8 bases are shared with TRBD2. The CDR3 totals 15 residues. Germline V gene sequence: CDR1 SGHNT, CDR2 YYREEE (reference sequence). This CDR3 reads CASSLITSGYNEQFF. The CDR3, as DNA: TGTGCCAGCAGCTTGATCACTAGCGGCTACAACGAGCAGTTCTTC. Full variable domain (missing parts from reference TRBV5-4 and TRBJ2-1): ETGVTQSPTHLIKTRGQQVTLRCSSQSGHNTVSWYQQALGQGPQFIFQYYREEENGRGNFPPRFSGLQFPNYSSELNVNALELDDSALYLCASSLITSGYNEQFFGPGTRLTVL.

As for this clonotype: The junction shows a germline mismatch at one end, possibly a read error. J is TRBJ1-5 and V is TRBV10-3; no firm D call. The CDR3 has 14 amino acids. The V gene's germline CDR1 is ENHRY and CDR2 SYGVKD. CDR3 DNA sequence: TGTGCCATCAGTGGGTCTAATGGCAATCAGCCCCAGCTTTTT. This gives the protein CAISGSNGNQPQLF.

The rearrangement joins TRBV5-6 to TRBJ2-7, with TRBD1 as a possible D gene (6 bases). Trimming took off 2 bases at V and 6 bases at J, with 15 bases between the two ends. The CDR3 is 14 amino acids. The V gene's germline CDR1 is SGHDT and CDR2 YYEEEE. CDR3 region: CASSFETGVCEQYF. The CDR3 nucleotides read TGTGCCAGCAGCTTTGAGACAGGAGTCTGCGAGCAGTACTTC.

Worth noting for this clonotype: At one end the junction does not follow the germline gene, possibly because of a read error. V and J are TRBV11-2 and TRBJ2-7; 7 bases agree with TRBD1. The CDR3 is 14 residues long. Germline V gene lookup returns CDR1 SGHAT and CDR2 FQNNGV. Here the CDR3 reads CASRLDTGAGEQYF. CDR3 in DNA: TGTGCCAGCAGATTAGATACAGGGGCTGGGGAGCAGTACTTC.

On this clonotype itself: One end of the junction varies from germline; a read error may be responsible. Here the CDR3 reads CASNSAPGQGTDTQYF. CDR3 bases: TGTGCCAGCAATTCAGCTCCGGGACAGGGAACAGATACGCAGTACTTT. V and J are TRBV6-1 and TRBJ2-3, with 9 bases aligning to TRBD1. Germline CDR1 and CDR2: MNHNS and SASEGT. This CDR3 contains 16 residues.

Details on this clonotype: Sequence at one end of the junction differs from germline and may be a read error. This rearrangement joins TRBV6-5 to TRBJ1-6; D remains unclear. This CDR3 region has 16 residues. CDR1 and CDR2 from the germline V gene are MNHEY and SVGAGI. CDR3 nucleotides: TGTGTCAGCAGTTCTACCAGAAGCTCCTATAATTCACCCCTCCACTTT. This encodes CVSSSTRSSYNSPLHF.

The chain recombines TRBV20-1 with TRBJ2-1; TRBD2 agrees at 9 bases. Looked up from germline, CDR1 is DFQATT and CDR2 is SNEGSKA (reference sequence). This CDR3 comprises 18 residues. Trimming took 2 bases from V and 0 from J; bases not matched to a gene: 11. The CDR3 DNA reads TGCAGTGCTAGACGACCGACTAGCGGCCCCAGCTCCTACAATGAGCAGTTCTTC. Its protein product is CSARRPTSGPSSYNEQFF.

Turning to this clonotype: At one of its ends the junction is not consistent with the germline gene, which may arise from a read error. This sequence joins TRBV12-3 or TRBV12-4 and TRBJ2-5; D may correspond to TRBD1 or TRBD2 (5 bases each). This CDR3 has 14 residues. The CDR3 here is CASRLPGTQETKYF. In DNA, the CDR3 is TGTGCCAGCCGCTTACCCGGGACCCAAGAGACCAAGTATTTC.

With respect to this clonotype: One junction end disagrees with the germline gene, perhaps due to a read error. The chain carries TRBV6-2 or TRBV6-3 and TRBJ2-5; tentatively, D is TRBD2 (6 bases). Per the germline V gene, CDR1 is MNHEY and CDR2 is SVGEGT. This CDR3 is built from 16 residues. Here the CDR3 reads CVSRYLAGTYQETQYF. CDR3 sequence (DNA): TGTGTCAGCAGGTATTTGGCGGGGACGTACCAAGAGACCCAGTACTTC.

This clonotype was observed a few times. Being one base from a much bigger clone, this may be a read error. The chain joins TRBV29-1 to TRBJ2-7; D is unresolved. This CDR3 contains 14 residues. The germline CDR1 and CDR2 sequences are SQVTM and ANQGSEA. Here the CDR3 reads CSVLSAISTYGQCF. The CDR3 bases are TGCAGCGTTCTCTCAGCGATTAGCACCTACGGGCAGTGCTTC.

Notes on this clonotype: One junction end does not reproduce the germline sequence, and a read error may be involved. The rearrangement uses TRBV5-1 and TRBJ1-2; no firm D call. Per the germline V gene, CDR1 is SGHRS and CDR2 is YFSETQ. The CDR3 runs 15 residues. This chain's CDR3 is CASNGLTVDIYGYTF. The CDR3 region has the DNA TGTGCCAGCAATGGGCTGACGGTAGATATCTATGGCTACACCTTC.

In this sample, this clonotype turned up a few times. This clone may be a read error of a much larger clone one base away. The chain couples TRBV28 to TRBJ1-5; D call uncertain. Germline V gives CDR1 MDHEN, CDR2 SYDVKM. CDR3 length equals 14 residues. V was pared by 1 base and J by 5 bases, with 9 bases between. The CDR3 nucleotides are TGTGCCAGCAGTTTATCTACGAGAGATCAGCCCCAGCATTTT. This gives the protein CASSLSTRDQPQHF.

This clonotype was detected a few times. The final CDR3 position lacks the conserved phenylalanine or tryptophan, pointing to a likely read error. The chain combines TRBV29-1 with TRBJ2-7; 10 bases align to TRBD1. The CDR3 runs to 16 residues. Germline lookup yields CDR1 SQVTM and CDR2 ANQGSEA. CDR3 bases: TGTAGCGTTGAACCCCACGGGACAGGGGATACTAGGGAGCAGTACTCC. Amino acids: CSVEPHGTGDTREQYS.

This chain links TRBV7-9 with TRBJ2-1; maybe TRBD1 (5 bases). Germline values: CDR1 SEHNR, CDR2 FQNEAQ (reference sequence). This CDR3 has 16 amino acids. The V end lost 9 bases, the J end lost 4 bases, and 22 bases lay between the germline ends. CDR3 nucleotide sequence: TGTGCCAGGACCCTCGGAAGGACACCAGGGTACAATGAGCAGTTCTTC. As protein: CARTLGRTPGYNEQFF.

The J gene is TRBJ2-3, the V gene TRBV11-2; D gene uncertain. The V end lost 8 bases, the J end lost 7 bases, and 22 bases lay between the germline ends. The CDR3 spans 15 residues. Germline loops: CDR1 SGHAT, CDR2 FQNNGV. CDR3 bases: TGTGCCAGCGGTTTAGGACCCCCAGAGGACCATACGCAGTATTTT. Its translation is CASGLGPPEDHTQYF.